The source of this TCR beta chain is a study of regulatory T cells in long-lasting Graves disease. Time point meaning: persistent/refractory GD, antithyroid drugs over 5 years with positive TRAb. TCR sequences were obtained from RNA taken from PBMCs. This clonotype was counted a few times. Compared with germline, one end of the junction differs, possibly owing to a read error. Combining iRepertoire HTBI primers with Arm-PCR of CDR3 regions, the authors built TCR beta libraries. In TCRdb, the multiplex PCR reads were re-called with MiXCR into one record per CDR3 protein. Seen here are 500,000 to 700,000 distinct CDR3 sequences, 25% to 35% observed once, and the top ten hold about two fifths. CDR3 length: 12 amino acids. The germline gives CDR1 SEHNR, CDR2 FQNEAQ (reference sequence).

The receptor comes from a female donor with Graves disease. This chain joins TRBV7-9 and TRBJ2-7; the D gene could be TRBD1 or TRBD2 (7 bases each). Sequenced material: peripheral blood mononuclear cells (PBMCs), taken when the disease was refractory, from a patient treated with antithyroid drugs. The CDR3 DNA sequence: TGCGCCAGCGGGGACAGCTCCTACGAGCAGTACTTC. It translates to CASGDSSYEQYF.